Following are 21 T cell receptor beta chains from one sample sequenced in a study of blood T cell repertoires in COVID-19. Using immunoSEQ multiplex PCR, the repertoire was profiled, and TCRdb retains in-frame clones only, with some absent. The data contain about 56,000 clones, roughly 90% of them singletons. The source material was peripheral blood. The receptor source for this set is a human donor in a cohort sampled during active COVID-19.

The chain links TRBV7-9 to TRBJ2-6, with D perhaps TRBD1 (6 bases). The germline V and J ends were trimmed by 2 bases and 5 bases, with 10 bases remaining between them. The CDR3 extends over 15 amino acids. From germline, CDR1 is SEHNR and CDR2 FQNEAQ (reference sequence). CDR3 nucleotides: TGTGCCAGCAGCTTACCCCGGGACAGGGCCAACGTCCTGACTTTC. It yields the protein CASSLPRDRANVLTF.

This chain uses TRBV3-1 (or the pseudogene TRBV3-2) with TRBJ1-1; D may be TRBD1 (5 bases). The germline V and J ends were trimmed by 5 bases and 3 bases, with 13 bases remaining between them. The V gene's germline CDR1 is LGHDT and CDR2 YNNKEL (reference sequence). This CDR3 is 14 amino acids long. This CDR3 is CASSRGGVDTEAFF. The CDR3 DNA follows: TGTGCCAGCAGCAGGGGTGGGGTGGACACTGAAGCTTTCTTT.

V is TRBV6-1 and J is TRBJ2-7; TRBD2 aligns across 8 bases. Germline lookup yields CDR1 MNHNS and CDR2 SASEGT. This CDR3 region has 16 residues. J gave up 0 bases and V 0 bases, and 4 bases lay outside the gene matches. CDR3 DNA: TGTGCCAGCAGTGAAGCGCGTAGCGGGGTCTCCTACGAGCAGTACTTC. It specifies CASSEARSGVSYEQYF.

The gene calls are TRBV10-3 and TRBJ2-5, with D tentatively TRBD1 (6 bases). This CDR3 region has 16 residues. Germline CDR1 reads ENHRY; CDR2 reads SYGVKD. The V and J ends lost 0 bases and 5 bases respectively, with 16 bases between them. This CDR3 is CAISESKGVMGETQYF. The CDR3 DNA follows: TGTGCCATCAGTGAGTCGAAGGGGGTAATGGGCGAGACCCAGTACTTC.

The V and J genes are TRBV14 and TRBJ2-7; a possible D gene is TRBD1 (5 bases). This CDR3 has 16 residues. Germline V gene sequence: CDR1 SGHDN, CDR2 FVKESK. Between the trimmed V and J ends, which lost 1 base and 3 bases, there was a span of 16 bases. The CDR3 DNA sequence: TGTGCCAGCAGCCAAGCCCGGACACGTGGAATCTACGAGCAGTACTTC. Encoded protein: CASSQARTRGIYEQYF.

The gene calls are TRBV9 and TRBJ1-6, with D unresolved. The germline V and J ends were trimmed by 3 bases and 9 bases, with 10 bases remaining between them. CDR1 and CDR2 (germline): SGDLS, YYNGEE. This CDR3 spans 13 amino acids. This CDR3 reads CASSASEGSPLHF. The CDR3 coding sequence is TGTGCCAGCAGCGCGTCTGAGGGTTCACCCCTCCACTTT.

The CDR3 loop reads CASSLLGQGGEKLFF. The CDR3 nucleotides are TGTGCCAGCAGTTTACTAGGACAGGGAGGGGAAAAACTGTTTTTT. The chain employs TRBV27 and TRBJ1-4; 8 positions agree with TRBD1. V lost 2 bases and J lost 8; bases outside the gene matches: 7. The CDR3 runs 15 residues. Germline loops: CDR1 MNHEY, CDR2 SMNVEV (reference sequence).

V gene TRBV6-2 or TRBV6-3 combines with J gene TRBJ1-1; TRBD1 might be the D (6 bases). This CDR3 comprises 16 residues. V lost 2 bases and J 0 bases, leaving 13 bases between the germline ends. CDR1 is MNHEY and CDR2 is SVGEGT in the germline V gene. CDR3 DNA sequence: TGTGCCAGCAGTTACCCCCGGGGGGACATGAACACTGAAGCTTTCTTT. Amino acid sequence: CASSYPRGDMNTEAFF.

This clone was seen more than once but under ten times. The J gene is TRBJ1-6, the V gene TRBV9, with 7 positions matching TRBD1. J gave up 7 bases and V 0 bases, and 4 bases lay outside the gene matches. The length of the CDR3 is 15 residues. In germline, CDR1 is SGDLS, CDR2 YYNGEE. CDR3 nucleotides: TGTGCCAGCAGCGTAGGAGACAGGGTCAATTCACCCCTCCACTTT. Encoded protein: CASSVGDRVNSPLHF.

The V gene is TRBV9, the J gene TRBJ2-7, with 15 nucleotides matching TRBD2. The CDR3 runs to 18 residues. Germline trimming cut 3 bases from V and 0 bases from J; bases unmatched to any gene: 7. CDR1 is SGDLS and CDR2 is YYNGEE in the germline V gene. CDR3 sequence: CASSAGLAGGILSYEQYF. As DNA, the CDR3 is TGTGCCAGCAGCGCGGGACTAGCGGGGGGCATCCTCTCCTACGAGCAGTACTTC. The full variable domain, its missing parts supplied by reference TRBV9 and TRBJ2-7, is DSGVTQTPKHLITATGQRVTLRCSPRSGDLSVYWYQQSLDQGLQFLIQYYNGEERAKGNILERFSAQQFPDLHSELNLSSLELGDSALYFCASSAGLAGGILSYEQYFGPGTRLTVT.

The rearrangement uses TRBV4-2 and TRBJ2-3; 12 nucleotides align to TRBD2. The V gene's germline CDR1 is LGHNA and CDR2 YNFKEQ. The length of the CDR3 is 17 residues. The junction had 9 bases not matched to a gene; V was cut back by 3 bases and J by 5 bases. The CDR3 sequence is CASSHDTSGGMGDTQYF. The CDR3 region has the DNA TGTGCCAGCAGCCATGATACTAGCGGGGGGATGGGAGATACGCAGTATTTT.

J is TRBJ2-7 and V is TRBV11-1; D might be TRBD1 (5 bases). The CDR3 runs to 13 residues. Trimming removed 3 bases at V and 3 bases at J, with 9 bases between. Germline V gives CDR1 SGHAT, CDR2 FQDESV (reference sequence). The CDR3 coding sequence is TGTGCCAGCAGCTTCCTCCAGGGCTACGAGCAGTACTTC. This translates into CASSFLQGYEQYF.

V and J are TRBV3-1 (or the pseudogene TRBV3-2) and TRBJ1-2, with 7 bases lining up with TRBD1. The CDR3 is 15 residues long. V gave up 0 bases and J gave up 3 bases; unmatched junction bases: 4. Germline V gives CDR1 LGHDT, CDR2 YNNKEL (reference sequence). The CDR3 loop is CASSQERTGDYGYTF. DNA for the CDR3: TGTGCCAGCAGCCAAGAGAGAACAGGGGACTATGGCTACACCTTC.

The V and J genes are TRBV7-3 and TRBJ2-5; 8 nucleotides agree with TRBD2. With V trimmed by 6 bases and J by 7 bases, 7 bases remained unmatched. The CDR3 is 13 residues long. Germline V gives CDR1 SGHTA, CDR2 FQGTGA. This chain's CDR3 is CASSPGGAGTQYF. The CDR3 bases are TGTGCCAGCAGTCCCGGGGGGGCAGGGACCCAGTACTTC.

The J gene is TRBJ2-6, the V gene TRBV19; D unclear. Trimming took off 3 bases at V and 0 bases at J, with 9 bases between the two ends. CDR1 is LNHDA and CDR2 is SQIVND in the germline V gene (reference sequence). There are 16 residues in the CDR3. This CDR3 is CASSIPPGSGANVLTF. The CDR3 DNA sequence: TGTGCCAGTAGTATCCCTCCGGGCTCTGGGGCCAACGTCCTGACTTTC. Filled out from reference TRBV19 and TRBJ2-6, the complete variable domain reads DGGITQSPKYLFRKEGQNVTLSCEQNLNHDAMYWYRQDPGQGLRLIYYSQIVNDFQKGDIAEGYSVSREKKESFPLTVTSAQKNPTAFYLCASSIPPGSGANVLTFGAGSRLTVL.

This chain connects TRBV4-1 to TRBJ2-7, with 9 bases lining up with TRBD1. The CDR3 covers 14 residues. After removal of 6 bases from V and 4 bases from J, the junction contained 7 bases not matched to a gene. Looked up from germline, CDR1 is MGHRA and CDR2 is YSYEKL. CDR3 DNA: TGCGCCAGCAGTATAGGGACAGGGAAATACGAGCAGTACTTC. Protein product: CASSIGTGKYEQYF.

V and J are TRBV4-3 and TRBJ2-3; 8 nucleotides agree with TRBD2. The CDR3 is 15 amino acids. V trimming: 4 bases; J trimming: 1 base; junction bases outside the gene matches: 4. CDR1 is LGHNA, CDR2 YSLEER, per germline. Written as DNA, the CDR3 is TGCGCCAGCAGCCTAGCGGGGTGGGGCACAGATACGCAGTATTTT. Its protein is CASSLAGWGTDTQYF.

The table lists this clone with a count of one. J is TRBJ1-2 and V is TRBV19; D unresolved. The ends were cut back, 3 bases at V and 5 bases at J, with 13 bases in the middle. CDR3 length: 14 amino acids. Germline V lookup: CDR1 LNHDA, CDR2 SQIVND (reference sequence). CDR3 nucleotides: TGTGCCAGTAGTATGCTAGAGGCAGCGTATGGCTACACCTTC. Translated, it gives CASSMLEAAYGYTF.

The chain joins TRBV20-1 to TRBJ2-7; D perhaps matches TRBD2 (5 bases). Deletions cut 3 bases from V and 2 bases from J, with 8 bases between. CDR1 and CDR2 (germline): DFQATT, SNEGSKA (reference sequence). The CDR3 is 12 amino acids. The CDR3 DNA reads as TGCAGTGCTAGTTGGGGAGCCTACGAGCAGTACTTC. Encoded protein: CSASWGAYEQYF.

This rearrangement joins TRBV10-3 to TRBJ1-1; TRBD1 is a possible D gene (5 bases). From germline, CDR1 is ENHRY and CDR2 SYGVKD. V shed 0 bases and J shed 1 base, with 9 bases lying between them. This CDR3 is 15 amino acids long. The CDR3: CAISESGAGNTEAFF. The CDR3 nucleotides are TGTGCCATCAGTGAGTCTGGGGCAGGGAACACTGAAGCTTTCTTT.

This chain connects TRBV12-5 to TRBJ2-2, with 7 bases lining up with TRBD1. The germline V gene has CDR1 LGHNT and CDR2 FRNRAP. The CDR3 has 16 residues. V gave up 4 bases and J gave up 2 bases; unmatched junction bases: 7. This CDR3 reads CASGSPRDRNTGELFF. CDR3 sequence (DNA): TGTGCTAGTGGTTCCCCCCGGGACAGAAACACCGGGGAGCTGTTTTTT.